These 32 T cell receptor beta chains were all obtained from the same sample, sequenced in a study of Ad26.COV2.S vaccination and SARS-CoV-2 variants. TCRdb's table, derived via immunoSEQ multiplex PCR, lists solely in-frame clones and lacks some. The sample has about 400,000 clones, around 89% seen once. As to treatment: around 19 received Ad26.COV2.S at low or high dose, single or two shots; roughly five received placebo; per-sample allocation not given. Each sample was drawn 63 days after the first injection (of vaccine or placebo). Sequencing used peripheral blood, obtained in a trial of Ad26.COV2.S vaccine versus placebo. All receptors come from a person between 18 and 59 years old who received the Ad26.COV2.S COVID-19 vaccine or a placebo.

The J gene is TRBJ2-1, the V gene TRBV9; possibly TRBD1 for D (5 bases). V dropped 3 bases and J dropped 3 bases, with 10 bases sitting between them. The CDR3 covers 14 residues. CDR1 and CDR2 from the germline V gene are SGDLS and YYNGEE. In DNA, the CDR3 is TGTGCCAGCAGCGCCTCAACAGGCTACAATGAGCAGTTCTTC. This sequence encodes CASSASTGYNEQFF.

The chain joins TRBV11-2 to TRBJ1-1; no clear D. Germline loops: CDR1 SGHAT, CDR2 FQNNGV. V was trimmed by 3 bases and J by 4 bases, leaving 15 bases between them. The CDR3 length is 15 residues. The chain's CDR3 is CASSFPGVVPTEAFF. CDR3 coding DNA: TGTGCCAGCAGCTTTCCGGGAGTCGTACCCACTGAAGCTTTCTTT. Full variable domain (remainder filled in from reference TRBV11-2 and TRBJ1-1): EAGVAQSPRYKIIEKRQSVAFWCNPISGHATLYWYQQILGQGPKLLIQFQNNGVVDDSQLPKDRFSAERLKGVDSTLKIQPAKLEDSAVYLCASSFPGVVPTEAFFGQGTRLTVV.

This clone was detected a few times. The chain carries TRBV6-4 and TRBJ1-6, with 7 nucleotides matching TRBD1. The CDR3 contains 14 residues. Trimming cost V 4 bases and J 5 bases; bases outside gene matches: 2. Germline values: CDR1 MRHNA, CDR2 SNTAGT. The CDR3 sequence: CASSVTGDNSPLHF. The CDR3 DNA follows: TGTGCCAGCAGTGTAACAGGGGATAATTCACCCCTCCACTTT.

CDR3 sequence (DNA): TGTGCCAGCAGTAGGCAGGGAAATGAAAAACTGTTTTTT. This codes for CASSRQGNEKLFF. V usage is TRBV11-3 and J usage is TRBJ1-4, with D possibly matching TRBD1 (5 bases). The germline V and J ends were trimmed by 6 bases and 5 bases, with 10 bases remaining between them. The length of the CDR3 is 13 residues. Germline V gene lookup returns CDR1 SGHNT and CDR2 YENEEA.

The chain carries TRBV20-1 and TRBJ1-5, with a weak D call TRBD1 (6 bases). Germline V lookup: CDR1 DFQATT, CDR2 SNEGSKA (reference sequence). V shed 3 bases and J shed 6 bases, with 18 bases lying between them. The CDR3 is 15 residues long. The CDR3, as DNA: TGCAGTGCTAGTTACCCGGGGGCGCCGGGTCAGCCCCAGCATTTT. This gives the protein CSASYPGAPGQPQHF.

The chain couples TRBV9 to TRBJ2-2, with no clear D. The CDR3 consists of 15 residues. In germline, CDR1 is SGDLS, CDR2 YYNGEE. V was shortened by 0 bases and J by 3 bases, with 9 bases between the two germline ends. This CDR3 reads CASSVEPSDTGELFF. DNA for the CDR3: TGTGCCAGCAGCGTAGAACCCTCGGACACCGGGGAGCTGTTTTTT.

The chain joins TRBV5-1 to TRBJ2-3; TRBD2 aligns across 12 bases. Germline loops: CDR1 SGHRS, CDR2 YFSETQ. CDR3 length: 15 amino acids. V shed 4 bases and J 8 bases; nucleotides not matched to a gene: 8. The CDR3 bases are TGCGCCAGCAGCCAAGGACTAGCGGGGCCCGCTACGCAGTATTTT. It translates to CASSQGLAGPATQYF.

This chain links TRBV28 with TRBJ2-3; no firm D call. The CDR3 runs 10 residues. Trimming took off 2 bases at V and 6 bases at J, with 0 bases between the two ends. Germline V CDR1 and CDR2: MDHEN, SYDVKM. This CDR3 reads CASSLDTQYF. In nucleotides, the CDR3 is TGTGCCAGCAGTTTAGATACGCAGTATTTT.

The chain carries TRBV27 and TRBJ2-7; no clear D. V was clipped by 7 bases and J by 5 bases, with 6 bases between them. The CDR3 runs to 10 residues. From germline, CDR1 is MNHEY and CDR2 SMNVEV (reference sequence). The CDR3 nucleotides are TGTGCCAGCAAGGACCACGAGCAGTACTTC. Translating gives CASKDHEQYF.

The rearrangement uses TRBV12-5 and TRBJ2-7; either TRBD1 or TRBD2 may fit D (5 bases each). Deletions cut 6 bases from V and 1 base from J, with 13 bases between. This CDR3 spans 14 amino acids. Germline lookup yields CDR1 LGHNT and CDR2 FRNRAP. CDR3 region: CASGTGTNSYEQYF. CDR3 DNA sequence: TGTGCTAGTGGCACCGGGACGAATTCCTACGAGCAGTACTTC.

The chain has TRBV11-3 and TRBJ2-1; a possible D gene is TRBD2 (6 bases). The germline CDR1 and CDR2 sequences are SGHNT and YENEEA. CDR3 length equals 16 residues. The V and J ends lost 1 base and 6 bases respectively, with 16 bases between them. As DNA, the CDR3 is TGTGCCAGCAGCTTAGGTAGCGGAATCGCTGGCAATGAGCAGTTCTTC. Translation gives CASSLGSGIAGNEQFF.

The CDR3 here is CASSLGTGDTQYF. CDR3 nucleotides: TGTGCCAGCAGCCTCGGGACTGGGGATACGCAGTATTTT. The chain has TRBV3-1 (or the pseudogene TRBV3-2) and TRBJ2-3; possibly TRBD2 for D (6 bases). V lost 4 bases and J lost 6, with 11 bases in between. Germline loops: CDR1 LGHDT, CDR2 YNNKEL (reference sequence). This CDR3 has 13 amino acids.

This chain uses TRBV4-3 with TRBJ2-3, with D unresolved. The CDR3 has 16 amino acids. Germline-derived CDR1 and CDR2 are LGHNA and YSLEER. Trimming shortened V by 5 bases and J by 2 bases, and 17 bases separated the two germline ends. CDR3 in DNA: TGCGCCAGCAGCGGCGCGCCTGGCGCTTCCACAGATACGCAGTATTTT. Encoded protein: CASSGAPGASTDTQYF.

This rearrangement joins TRBV28 to TRBJ2-7; 9 bases align to TRBD2. CDR1 is MDHEN, CDR2 SYDVKM, per germline. This CDR3 is built from 14 residues. V was pared by 5 bases and J by 3 bases, with 5 bases of the junction left unmatched. CDR3 in DNA: TGTGCCAGCAGTGCGGGAGGGCCCGGCTACGAGCAGTACTTC. This sequence encodes CASSAGGPGYEQYF.

CDR3 DNA: TGTGCCAGTAGTAGCGGTGGAGGCCCCTACGAGCAGTACTTC. Protein product: CASSSGGGPYEQYF. This sequence joins TRBV19 and TRBJ2-7; D is perhaps TRBD2 (5 bases). V was clipped by 4 bases and J by 2 bases, with 12 bases between them. The CDR3 is made up of 14 amino acids. The germline V gene encodes CDR1 LNHDA and CDR2 SQIVND (reference sequence).

The chain combines TRBV7-2 with TRBJ2-1; 8 bases are shared with TRBD2. Germline V gene lookup returns CDR1 SGHTA and CDR2 FQGNSA. The CDR3 loop spans 16 amino acids. V was clipped by 3 bases and J by 9 bases; unmatched bases: 13. CDR3 residues: CASSLISGKPVGEQFF. CDR3 sequence (DNA): TGTGCCAGCAGCTTGATTAGCGGGAAGCCCGTAGGTGAGCAGTTCTTC.

The chain links TRBV18 to TRBJ2-4; D assignment may be TRBD1 or TRBD2 (7 bases each). V lost 3 bases and J lost 0, with 24 bases in between. Germline values: CDR1 KGHSH, CDR2 LQKENI. The CDR3 is 20 residues long. The CDR3 protein is CASSPFRRQGGGEAKNIQYF. The CDR3 region has the DNA TGTGCCAGCTCACCGTTCCGCCGACAGGGAGGGGGGGAAGCCAAAAACATTCAGTACTTC.

The J gene is TRBJ2-7, the V gene TRBV27; D might be TRBD1 (6 bases). V dropped 5 bases and J dropped 2 bases, with 10 bases sitting between them. This CDR3 comprises 13 residues. Per the germline V gene, CDR1 is MNHEY and CDR2 is SMNVEV (reference sequence). CDR3 sequence: CASSETGTYEQYF. The CDR3 coding sequence is TGTGCCAGCAGTGAGACAGGTACCTACGAGCAGTACTTC.

V and J are TRBV29-1 and TRBJ1-2; 7 positions agree with TRBD1. Germline V gene data show CDR1 as SQVTM and CDR2 as ANQGSEA. V was clipped by 6 bases and J by 4 bases; unmatched bases: 11. The CDR3 sequence is 14 residues long. CDR3 in DNA: TGCAGCGTGGAAACGGCACAGGGGACCTATGGCTACACCTTC. Protein: CSVETAQGTYGYTF.

This clone was seen a few times. The V gene is TRBV7-3, the J gene TRBJ2-2, with D maybe TRBD2 (5 bases). In germline, CDR1 is SGHTA, CDR2 FQGTGA. The ends were cut back, 2 bases at V and 0 bases at J, with 10 bases in the middle. The CDR3 length is 16 residues. Here the CDR3 DNA reads TGTGCCAGCAGCTTAGTTTTCGGGGCGAACACCGGGGAGCTGTTTTTT. This encodes CASSLVFGANTGELFF. The full variable domain, rest sourced from reference TRBV7-3 and TRBJ2-2, is GAGVSQTPSNKVTEKGKYVELRCDPISGHTALYWYRQSLGQGPEFLIYFQGTGAADDSGLPNDRFFAVRPEGSVSTLKIQRTERGDSAVYLCASSLVFGANTGELFFGEGSRLTVL.

The DNA of the CDR3 is TGTGCCAGTAGTACCCGGGACAGCCGGTCTCGTGGCTACACCTTC. Translated, it gives CASSTRDSRSRGYTF. The rearrangement joins TRBV19 to TRBJ1-2, with 7 bases aligning to TRBD1. After removal of 4 bases from V and 7 bases from J, the junction contained 12 bases not matched to a gene. From germline, CDR1 is LNHDA and CDR2 SQIVND (reference sequence). The CDR3 consists of 15 residues.

The chain carries TRBV10-3 and TRBJ1-6, with 7 bases lining up with TRBD1. The CDR3 spans 14 residues. V shed 11 bases, J shed 4 bases, and the junction held 8 bases outside the gene matches. Per the germline V gene, CDR1 is ENHRY and CDR2 is SYGVKD. The CDR3 DNA reads as TGTGCCTCCCGGGACAGCCCGTATAATTCACCCCTCCACTTT. Translating gives CASRDSPYNSPLHF.

This chain joins TRBV28 and TRBJ1-1; 10 bases match TRBD1. V trimming: 3 bases; J trimming: 3 bases; junction bases outside the gene matches: 4. The germline V gene encodes CDR1 MDHEN and CDR2 SYDVKM. The CDR3 consists of 15 residues. The CDR3 protein is CASSLDRGEDTEAFF. In nucleotides, the CDR3 is TGTGCCAGCAGTTTGGACAGGGGGGAGGACACTGAAGCTTTCTTT. Full variable domain (outside the CDR3, taken from reference TRBV28 and TRBJ1-1): DVKVTQSSRYLVKRTGEKVFLECVQDMDHENMFWYRQDPGLGLRLIYFSYDVKMKEKGDIPEGYSVSREKKERFSLILESASTNQTSMYLCASSLDRGEDTEAFFGQGTRLTVV.

The chain recombines TRBV19 with TRBJ1-6; D gene ambiguous. Looked up from germline, CDR1 is LNHDA and CDR2 is SQIVND (reference sequence). V was clipped by 0 bases and J by 0 bases, with 3 bases between them. CDR3 size: 15 residues. The CDR3 DNA reads TGTGCCAGTAGTATAGAGAGCTCCTATAATTCACCCCTCCACTTT. Its translation: CASSIESSYNSPLHF. Drawing the rest from reference TRBV19 and TRBJ1-6, the complete variable domain is DGGITQSPKYLFRKEGQNVTLSCEQNLNHDAMYWYRQDPGQGLRLIYYSQIVNDFQKGDIAEGYSVSREKKESFPLTVTSAQKNPTAFYLCASSIESSYNSPLHFGNGTRLTVT.

The rearrangement links TRBV5-6 to TRBJ1-2; TRBD1 matches at 7 bases. V lost 4 bases to trimming and J lost 1 base; unmatched junction nucleotides: 1. The CDR3 extends over 13 amino acids. Germline CDR1 and CDR2: SGHDT and YYEEEE. The CDR3 sequence is CASSRDSNYGYTF. The CDR3 bases are TGTGCCAGCAGCCGGGACAGTAACTATGGCTACACCTTC.

This chain uses TRBV19 with TRBJ1-4; 8 bases align to TRBD1. This CDR3 has 12 residues. V was clipped by 8 bases and J by 7 bases; unmatched bases: 3. Germline V gene sequence: CDR1 LNHDA, CDR2 SQIVND (reference sequence). The CDR3, as DNA: TGTGCCAGTGGTGACAGGGGTGAAAAACTGTTTTTT. This translates into CASGDRGEKLFF.

The J gene is TRBJ2-1, the V gene TRBV6-5; 9 positions agree with TRBD2. V shed 7 bases, J shed 7 bases, and the junction held 8 bases outside the gene matches. There are 14 residues in the CDR3. Looked up from germline, CDR1 is MNHEY and CDR2 is SVGAGI. The CDR3 is CASKISGSGNEQFF. CDR3 nucleotides: TGTGCCAGCAAGATTAGCGGGAGTGGGAATGAGCAGTTCTTC.

V is TRBV29-1 and J is TRBJ2-1, with unresolved D. Germline CDR1 and CDR2: SQVTM and ANQGSEA. V was clipped by 2 bases and J by 9 bases, with 11 bases between them. The CDR3 is made up of 12 amino acids. CDR3 protein: CSVEPGVGEQFF. In nucleotides, the CDR3 is TGCAGCGTTGAACCGGGCGTGGGTGAGCAGTTCTTC.

This clone was seen a handful of times. The chain recombines TRBV5-6 with TRBJ2-1, with D possibly being TRBD1 (7 bases). The CDR3 consists of 16 residues. V was trimmed by 4 bases and J by 0 bases, leaving 14 bases between them. Germline CDR1 is SGHDT and CDR2 is YYEEEE. CDR3 sequence reads: CASSPRQGGSYNEQFF. The CDR3 DNA reads TGTGCCAGCAGCCCCAGACAGGGAGGCTCCTACAATGAGCAGTTCTTC.

The V call is TRBV12-3 or TRBV12-4, the J call TRBJ2-2; maybe TRBD1 (5 bases). V lost 11 bases, J lost 1 base, and 11 bases lay in between. The CDR3 sequence is 13 residues long. In DNA, the CDR3 is TGTGCCCAGGGCGAGGTGAACACCGGGGAGCTGTTTTTT. Residues: CAQGEVNTGELFF.

The sample holds one count of this clone. The chain carries TRBV4-1 and TRBJ2-3; 12 bases fit TRBD2. V lost 2 bases, J lost 6 bases, and 12 bases stayed unmatched. Germline V gene sequence: CDR1 MGHRA, CDR2 YSYEKL. CDR3 length: 18 amino acids. The CDR3 sequence is CASSQYPLAGGPDDTQYF. DNA of the CDR3: TGCGCCAGCAGCCAATACCCTCTAGCGGGAGGGCCAGATGATACGCAGTATTTT.

This clone was recorded once. This sequence joins TRBV29-1 and TRBJ2-7; TRBD2 agrees at 7 bases. The junction had 15 bases not matched to a gene; V was cut back by 7 bases and J by 6 bases. The germline gives CDR1 SQVTM, CDR2 ANQGSEA. The CDR3 covers 14 residues. CDR3 sequence (DNA): TGCAGCGGGGAACGGAGTGGGAGGGCCCGCGAGCAGTACTTC. Its translation is CSGERSGRAREQYF.